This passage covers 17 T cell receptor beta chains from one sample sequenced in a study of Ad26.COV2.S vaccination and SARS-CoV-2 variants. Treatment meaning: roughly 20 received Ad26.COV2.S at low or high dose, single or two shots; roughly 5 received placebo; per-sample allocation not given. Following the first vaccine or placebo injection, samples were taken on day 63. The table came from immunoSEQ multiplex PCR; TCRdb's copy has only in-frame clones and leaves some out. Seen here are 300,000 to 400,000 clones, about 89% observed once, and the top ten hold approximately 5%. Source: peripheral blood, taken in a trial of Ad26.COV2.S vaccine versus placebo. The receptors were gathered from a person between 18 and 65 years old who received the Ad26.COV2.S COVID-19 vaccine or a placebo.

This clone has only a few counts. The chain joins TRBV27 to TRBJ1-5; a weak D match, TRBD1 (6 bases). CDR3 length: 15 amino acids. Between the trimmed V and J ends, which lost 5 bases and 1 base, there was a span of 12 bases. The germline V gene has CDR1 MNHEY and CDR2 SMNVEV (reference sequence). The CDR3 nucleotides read TGTGCCAGCAGTCAGACAGGAACCAGCAATCAGCCCCAGCATTTT. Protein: CASSQTGTSNQPQHF.

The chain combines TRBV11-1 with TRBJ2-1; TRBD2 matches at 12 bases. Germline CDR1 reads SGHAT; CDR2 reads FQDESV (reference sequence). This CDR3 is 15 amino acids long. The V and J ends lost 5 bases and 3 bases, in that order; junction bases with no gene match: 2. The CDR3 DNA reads TGTGCCAGCAGCCCTAGCGGGAGGGTCTACAATGAGCAGTTCTTC. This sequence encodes CASSPSGRVYNEQFF.

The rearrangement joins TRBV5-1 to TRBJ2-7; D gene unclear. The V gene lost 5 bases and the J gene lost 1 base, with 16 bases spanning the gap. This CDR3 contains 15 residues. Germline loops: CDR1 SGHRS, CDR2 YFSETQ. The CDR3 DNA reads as TGCGCCAGCAGGCCGAGCCCTGGCGGTTCCTACGAGCAGTACTTC. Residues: CASRPSPGGSYEQYF.

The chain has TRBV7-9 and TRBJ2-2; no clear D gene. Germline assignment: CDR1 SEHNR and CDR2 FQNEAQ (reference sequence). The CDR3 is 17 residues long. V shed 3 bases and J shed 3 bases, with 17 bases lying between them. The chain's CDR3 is CASSFSFEAPDTGELFF. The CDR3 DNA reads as TGTGCCAGCAGCTTCTCGTTTGAGGCGCCCGACACCGGGGAGCTGTTTTTT.

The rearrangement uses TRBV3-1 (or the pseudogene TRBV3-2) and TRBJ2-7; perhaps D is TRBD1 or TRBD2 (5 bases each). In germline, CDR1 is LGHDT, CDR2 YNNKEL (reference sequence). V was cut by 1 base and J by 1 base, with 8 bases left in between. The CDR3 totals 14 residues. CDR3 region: CASSQGDLSYEQYF. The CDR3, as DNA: TGTGCCAGCAGCCAAGGGGACCTATCCTACGAGCAGTACTTC.

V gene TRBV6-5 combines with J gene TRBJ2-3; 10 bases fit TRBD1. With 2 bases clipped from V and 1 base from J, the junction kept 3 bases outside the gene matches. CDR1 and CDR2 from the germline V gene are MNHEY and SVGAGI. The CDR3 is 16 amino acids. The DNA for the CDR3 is TGTGCCAGCAGTTACCCGGGGACAGGGGGCACAGATACGCAGTATTTT. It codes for CASSYPGTGGTDTQYF.

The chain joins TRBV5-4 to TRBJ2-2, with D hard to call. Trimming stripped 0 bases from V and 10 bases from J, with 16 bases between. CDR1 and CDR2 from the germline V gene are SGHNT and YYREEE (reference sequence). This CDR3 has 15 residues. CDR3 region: CASSLGRTPREELFF. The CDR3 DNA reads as TGTGCCAGCAGCTTGGGGCGGACCCCCCGAGAGGAGCTGTTTTTT.

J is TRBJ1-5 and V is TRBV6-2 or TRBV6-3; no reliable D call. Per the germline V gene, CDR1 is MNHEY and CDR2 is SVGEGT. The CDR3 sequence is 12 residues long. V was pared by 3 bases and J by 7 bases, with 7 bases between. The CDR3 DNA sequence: TGTGCCAGCAGTTATGAAGGGCAGCCCCAGCATTTT. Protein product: CASSYEGQPQHF.

This chain's CDR3 is CASSSGTLSADGYTF. CDR3 nucleotides: TGTGCCAGTAGTTCCGGGACCCTCTCCGCTGATGGCTACACCTTC. The chain couples TRBV19 to TRBJ1-2, with D maybe TRBD1 (5 bases). CDR3 length: 15 amino acids. Trimming shortened V by 5 bases and J by 6 bases, and 19 bases separated the two germline ends. Looked up from germline, CDR1 is LNHDA and CDR2 is SQIVND (reference sequence). Full variable domain (remainder filled in from reference TRBV19 and TRBJ1-2): DGGITQSPKYLFRKEGQNVTLSCEQNLNHDAMYWYRQDPGQGLRLIYYSQIVNDFQKGDIAEGYSVSREKKESFPLTVTSAQKNPTAFYLCASSSGTLSADGYTFGSGTRLTVV.

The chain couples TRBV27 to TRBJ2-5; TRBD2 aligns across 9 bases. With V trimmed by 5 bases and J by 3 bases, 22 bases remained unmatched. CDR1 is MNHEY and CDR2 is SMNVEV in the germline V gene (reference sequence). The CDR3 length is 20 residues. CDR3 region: CASSPQTTSGGSPRKETQYF. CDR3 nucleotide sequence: TGTGCCAGCAGTCCTCAAACGACTAGCGGCGGGAGTCCACGGAAAGAGACCCAGTACTTC.

The CDR3 loop reads CASRRQGWNEQFF. The CDR3 nucleotides are TGTGCCAGTAGGAGACAGGGTTGGAATGAGCAGTTCTTC. This chain uses TRBV19 with TRBJ2-1, with TRBD1 matching 7 bases. CDR3 size: 13 residues. V gave up 6 bases and J gave up 7 bases; unmatched junction bases: 6. The V gene's germline CDR1 is LNHDA and CDR2 SQIVND (reference sequence).

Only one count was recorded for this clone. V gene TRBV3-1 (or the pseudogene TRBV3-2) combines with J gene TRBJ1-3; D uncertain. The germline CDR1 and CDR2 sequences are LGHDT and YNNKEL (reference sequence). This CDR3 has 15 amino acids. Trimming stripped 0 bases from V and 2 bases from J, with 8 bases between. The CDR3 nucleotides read TGTGCCAGCAGCCAAGACGGGCTAACTGGAAACACCATATATTTT. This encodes CASSQDGLTGNTIYF.

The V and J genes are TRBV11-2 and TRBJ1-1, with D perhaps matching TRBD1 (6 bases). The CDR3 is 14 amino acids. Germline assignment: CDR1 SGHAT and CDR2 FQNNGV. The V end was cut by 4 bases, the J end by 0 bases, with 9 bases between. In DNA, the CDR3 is TGTGCCAGCAGCTGGGGGCGGCTGAACACTGAAGCTTTCTTT. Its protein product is CASSWGRLNTEAFF.

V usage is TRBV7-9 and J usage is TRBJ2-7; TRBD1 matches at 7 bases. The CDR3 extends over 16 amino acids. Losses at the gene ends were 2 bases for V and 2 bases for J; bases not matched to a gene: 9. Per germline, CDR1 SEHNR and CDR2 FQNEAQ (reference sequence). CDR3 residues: CASSLLVTGSTYEQYF. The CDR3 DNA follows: TGTGCCAGCAGCTTACTCGTGACAGGGTCGACCTACGAGCAGTACTTC.

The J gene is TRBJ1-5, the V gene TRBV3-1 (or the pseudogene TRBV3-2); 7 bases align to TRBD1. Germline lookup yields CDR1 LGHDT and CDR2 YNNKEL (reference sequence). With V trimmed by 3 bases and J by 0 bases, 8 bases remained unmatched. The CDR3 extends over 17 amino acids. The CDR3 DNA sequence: TGTGCCAGCAGCCAGGGTCCGACAGGGAATAGCAATCAGCCCCAGCATTTT. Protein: CASSQGPTGNSNQPQHF.

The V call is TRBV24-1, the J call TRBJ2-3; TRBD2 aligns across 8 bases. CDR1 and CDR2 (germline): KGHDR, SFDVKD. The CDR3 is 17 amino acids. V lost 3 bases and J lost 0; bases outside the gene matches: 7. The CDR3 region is CATSDVGGAPSTDTQYF. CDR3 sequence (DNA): TGTGCCACCAGTGATGTCGGGGGGGCCCCTAGCACAGATACGCAGTATTTT.

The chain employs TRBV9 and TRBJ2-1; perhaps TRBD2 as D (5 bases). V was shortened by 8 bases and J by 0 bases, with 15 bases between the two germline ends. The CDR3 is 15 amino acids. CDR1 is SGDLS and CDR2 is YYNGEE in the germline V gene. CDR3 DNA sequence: TGTGCCAGTTCCCCGGCTAGCCGCTCCTACAATGAGCAGTTCTTC. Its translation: CASSPASRSYNEQFF.